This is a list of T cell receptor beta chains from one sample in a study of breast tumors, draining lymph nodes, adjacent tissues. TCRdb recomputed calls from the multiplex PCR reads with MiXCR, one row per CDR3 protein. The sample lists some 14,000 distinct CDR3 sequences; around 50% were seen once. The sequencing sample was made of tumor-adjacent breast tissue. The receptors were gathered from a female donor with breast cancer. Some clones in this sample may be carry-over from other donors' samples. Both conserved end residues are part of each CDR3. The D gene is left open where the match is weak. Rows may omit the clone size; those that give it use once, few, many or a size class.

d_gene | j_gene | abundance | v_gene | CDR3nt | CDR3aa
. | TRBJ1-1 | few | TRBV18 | TGTGCCAGCTCACCACCGGACTTTAACACTGAAGCTTTCTTT | CASSPPDFNTEAFF
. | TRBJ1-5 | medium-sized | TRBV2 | TGTGCCAGCAGACCTGGAGCTCGGGACGGATATCAGCCCCAGCATTTT | CASRPGARDGYQPQHF
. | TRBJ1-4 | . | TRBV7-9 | TGTGCCAGCAGCTCGAGAACGGGGGATGAAAAACTGTTTTTT | CASSSRTGDEKLFF
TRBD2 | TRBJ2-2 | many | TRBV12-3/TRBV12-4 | TGTGCCAGCAGTTGCCGACTAGCGGGAGGAAAAGCGAACACCGGGGAGCTGTTTTTT | CASSCRLAGGKANTGELFF
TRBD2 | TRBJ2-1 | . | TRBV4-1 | TGCGCCAGCAGCCCCTATAAAGCGGGAGTGTGGGATGAGCAGTTCTTC | CASSPYKAGVWDEQFF
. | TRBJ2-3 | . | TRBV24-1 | TGTGCCACCAGTGATGTATTCAGGGGAGATACGCAGTATTTT | CATSDVFRGDTQYF
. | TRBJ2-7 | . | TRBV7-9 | TGTGCCAGCAGCTTAGAGTACGAGCAGACCTTCGGGACCGAGCAGTACTTC | CASSLEYEQTFGTEQYF
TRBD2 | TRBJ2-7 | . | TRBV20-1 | TGCAGTGCTAGACCCACTAGCGGGGGGCGCTCCTACGAGCAGTACTTC | CSARPTSGGRSYEQYF
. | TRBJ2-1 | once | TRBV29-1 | TGCAGCGTAGACATACCGCCTGAGCAGTTCTTC | CSVDIPPEQFF
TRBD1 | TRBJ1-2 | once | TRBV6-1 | TGTGCCAGCAGAACAGGGACAGGGACCTATGGCTACACCTTC | CASRTGTGTYGYTF
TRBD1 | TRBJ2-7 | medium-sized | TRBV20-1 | TGCAGTGCTAGGGGCCCGGGACAGGGGCAGTACTTC | CSARGPGQGQYF
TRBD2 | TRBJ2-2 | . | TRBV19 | TGTGCCAGTGGAACTAGCGGGGTCATCACCGGGGAGCTGTTTTTT | CASGTSGVITGELFF
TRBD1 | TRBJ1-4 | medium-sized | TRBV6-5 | TGTGCCAGCAGCGGCGGCGGGGACAGGAATGAAAAACTGTTTTTT | CASSGGGDRNEKLFF
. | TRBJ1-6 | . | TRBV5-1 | TGCGCCAGCGCAGCGGCGTTTAATTCACCCCTCCACTTT | CASAAAFNSPLHF
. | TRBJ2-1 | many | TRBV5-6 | TGTGCCAGCAGCTTGGAACACAATGAGCAGTTCTTC | CASSLEHNEQFF
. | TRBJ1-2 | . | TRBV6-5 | TGCGCCAACGGCAATTCGGGACGGTGGAGGGGCTACACCTTC | CANGNSGRWRGYTF
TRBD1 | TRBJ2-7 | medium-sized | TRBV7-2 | TGTGCCAGCAGCTTAGCCAGGGACAGGGGGATCGAGCAGTACTTC | CASSLARDRGIEQYF